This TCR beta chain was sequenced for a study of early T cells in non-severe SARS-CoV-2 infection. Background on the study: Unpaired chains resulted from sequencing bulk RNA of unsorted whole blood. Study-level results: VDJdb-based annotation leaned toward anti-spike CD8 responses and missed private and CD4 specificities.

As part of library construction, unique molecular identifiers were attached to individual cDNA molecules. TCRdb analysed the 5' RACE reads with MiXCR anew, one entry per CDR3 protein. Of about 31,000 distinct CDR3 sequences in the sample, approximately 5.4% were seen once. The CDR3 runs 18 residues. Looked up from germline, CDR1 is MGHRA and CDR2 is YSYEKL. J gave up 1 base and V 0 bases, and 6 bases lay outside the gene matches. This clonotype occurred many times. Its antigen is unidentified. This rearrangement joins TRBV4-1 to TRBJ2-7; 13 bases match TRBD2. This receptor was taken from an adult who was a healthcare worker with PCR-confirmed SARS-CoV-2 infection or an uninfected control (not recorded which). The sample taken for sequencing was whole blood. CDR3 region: CASSQDRTSGSRSYEQYF. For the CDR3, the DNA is TGCGCCAGCAGCCAAGACAGGACTAGCGGGAGTAGGTCCTACGAGCAGTACTTC.